This T cell receptor (beta chain) was profiled in a study of T-cell reconstitution after alpha-beta-depleted transplantation in children. V lost 1 base to trimming and J lost 2 bases, with 8 bases between them. The CDR3 runs 14 residues. CDR1 SGHTA and CDR2 FQGNSA come from the germline V gene. General observations from the study: By about two months after transplant, alpha-beta T cells reportedly arose from several hundred graft clones that had expanded.

There are a few counts of this clonotype. Its antigen is not identified. Unique molecular identifiers were used in preparing the TCRbeta library. One entry per CDR3 protein, called by TCRdb with MiXCR from the PCR reads. This table holds about 110,000 distinct CDR3 sequences, 5% to 8% found once. This receptor was taken from a male patient aged 2-9 years who had a stem cell transplant for acute lymphoblastic leukemia, so the T cells may come from the graft donor. This rearrangement joins TRBV7-2 to TRBJ2-5, with a possible D match to TRBD2 (5 bases). The material was PBMCs, mostly from graft donor cells, obtained 360 days after TCRalphabeta/CD19-depleted stem cell transplant. The CDR3 DNA reads as TGTGCCAGCAGCTTAGGACCGGGGCAAGAGACCCAGTACTTC. Protein product: CASSLGPGQETQYF.